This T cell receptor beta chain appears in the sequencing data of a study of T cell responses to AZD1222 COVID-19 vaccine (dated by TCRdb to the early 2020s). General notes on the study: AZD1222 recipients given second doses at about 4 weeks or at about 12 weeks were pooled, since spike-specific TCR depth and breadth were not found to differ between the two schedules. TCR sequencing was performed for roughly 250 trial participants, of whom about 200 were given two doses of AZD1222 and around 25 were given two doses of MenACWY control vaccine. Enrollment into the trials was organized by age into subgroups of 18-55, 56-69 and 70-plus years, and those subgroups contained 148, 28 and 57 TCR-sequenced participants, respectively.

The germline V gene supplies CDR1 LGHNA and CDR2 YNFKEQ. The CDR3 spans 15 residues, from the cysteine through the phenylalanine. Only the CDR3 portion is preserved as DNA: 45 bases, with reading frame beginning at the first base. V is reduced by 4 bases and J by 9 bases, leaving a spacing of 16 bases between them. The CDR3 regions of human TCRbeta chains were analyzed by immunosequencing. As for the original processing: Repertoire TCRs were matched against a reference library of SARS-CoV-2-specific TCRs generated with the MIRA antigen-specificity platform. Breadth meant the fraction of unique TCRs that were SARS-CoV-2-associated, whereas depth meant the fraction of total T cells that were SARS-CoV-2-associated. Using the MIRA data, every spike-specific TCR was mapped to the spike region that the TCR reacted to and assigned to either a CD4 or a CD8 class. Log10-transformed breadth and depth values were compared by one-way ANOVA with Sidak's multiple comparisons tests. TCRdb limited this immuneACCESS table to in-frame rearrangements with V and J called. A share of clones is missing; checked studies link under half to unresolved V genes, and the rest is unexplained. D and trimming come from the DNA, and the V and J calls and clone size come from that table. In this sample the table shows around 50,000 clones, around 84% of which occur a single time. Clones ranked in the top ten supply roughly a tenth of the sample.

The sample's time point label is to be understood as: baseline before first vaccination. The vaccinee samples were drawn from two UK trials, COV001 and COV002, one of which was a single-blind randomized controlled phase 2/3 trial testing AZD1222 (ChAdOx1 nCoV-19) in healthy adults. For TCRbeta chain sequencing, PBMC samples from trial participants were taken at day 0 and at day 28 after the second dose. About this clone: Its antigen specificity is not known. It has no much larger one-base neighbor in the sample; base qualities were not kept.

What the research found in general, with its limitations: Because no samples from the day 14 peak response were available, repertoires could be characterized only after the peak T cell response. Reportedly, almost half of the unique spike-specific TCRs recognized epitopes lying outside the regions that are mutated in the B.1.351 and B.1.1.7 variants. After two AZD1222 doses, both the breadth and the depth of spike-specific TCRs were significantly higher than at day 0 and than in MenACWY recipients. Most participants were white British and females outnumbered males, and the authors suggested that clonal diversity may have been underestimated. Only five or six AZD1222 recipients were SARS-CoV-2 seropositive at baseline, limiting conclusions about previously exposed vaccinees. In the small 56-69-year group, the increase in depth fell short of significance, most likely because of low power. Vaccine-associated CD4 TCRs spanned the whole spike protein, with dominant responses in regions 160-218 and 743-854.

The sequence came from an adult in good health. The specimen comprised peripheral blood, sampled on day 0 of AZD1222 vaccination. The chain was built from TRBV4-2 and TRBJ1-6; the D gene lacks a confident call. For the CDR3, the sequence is CASSREFGFSSPLHF. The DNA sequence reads TGTGCCAGCAGCCGGGAGTTTGGCTTTAGTTCACCCCTCCACTTT.